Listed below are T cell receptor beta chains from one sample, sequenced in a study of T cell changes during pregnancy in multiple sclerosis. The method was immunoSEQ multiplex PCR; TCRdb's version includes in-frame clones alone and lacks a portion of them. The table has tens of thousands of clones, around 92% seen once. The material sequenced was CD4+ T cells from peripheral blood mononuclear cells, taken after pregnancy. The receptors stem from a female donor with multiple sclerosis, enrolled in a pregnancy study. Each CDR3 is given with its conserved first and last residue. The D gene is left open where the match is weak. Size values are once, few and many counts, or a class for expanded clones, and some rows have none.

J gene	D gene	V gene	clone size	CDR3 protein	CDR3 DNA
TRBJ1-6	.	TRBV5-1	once	CASSSLLEPPNSPLHF	TGCGCCAGCAGCTCCCTACTAGAACCCCCAAATTCACCCCTCCACTTT
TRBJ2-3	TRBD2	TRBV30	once	CAWAGGRADTQYF	TGTGCCTGGGCGGGGGGGCGGGCAGATACGCAGTATTTT
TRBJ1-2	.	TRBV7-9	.	CASSLGRWGAYGYTF	TGTGCCAGCAGCTTAGGGCGGTGGGGAGCCTATGGCTACACCTTC
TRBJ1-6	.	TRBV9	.	CASSDGRDGSHF	TGTGCCAGCAGCGACGGCCGGGATGGTAGCCACTTT
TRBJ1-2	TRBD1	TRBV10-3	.	CAISLDRGKGYTF	TGTGCCATCAGCCTGGACAGGGGAAAGGGCTACACCTTC
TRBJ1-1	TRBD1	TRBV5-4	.	CASSLVGQGEAFF	TGTGCCAGCAGCTTGGTCGGACAGGGCGAGGCTTTCTTT
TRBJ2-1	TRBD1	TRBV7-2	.	CASTRTGTGDNEQFF	TGTGCCAGCACGAGGACCGGGACAGGGGACAATGAGCAGTTCTTC
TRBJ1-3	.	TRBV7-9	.	CASSLGTSSGNTIYF	TGTGCCAGCAGCTTAGGGACAAGCTCTGGAAACACCATATATTTT
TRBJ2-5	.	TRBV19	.	CASSVRQGMETQYF	TGTGCCAGTAGTGTCCGGCAGGGAATGGAGACCCAGTACTTC
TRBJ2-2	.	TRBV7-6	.	CASSLEPRKRSAGELFF	TGTGCCAGCAGCTTAGAGCCCCGCAAACGGAGCGCCGGGGAGCTGTTTTTT
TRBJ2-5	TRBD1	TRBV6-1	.	CASSDIYGRGQETQYF	TGTGCCAGCAGTGATATATATGGCAGGGGGCAAGAGACCCAGTACTTC
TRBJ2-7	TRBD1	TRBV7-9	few	CASSVTGGGYEQYF	TGTGCCAGCAGCGTAACAGGGGGCGGTTACGAGCAGTACTTC
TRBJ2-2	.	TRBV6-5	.	CASSYGTGNTGELFF	TGTGCCAGCAGTTACGGCACAGGTAACACCGGGGAGCTGTTTTTT
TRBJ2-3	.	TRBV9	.	CASSLRSTNTDTQYF	TGTGCCAGCAGCCTCCGGTCGACAAACACAGATACGCAGTATTTT
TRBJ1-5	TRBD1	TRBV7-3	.	CASSLWGTGTRNQPQHF	TGTGCCAGCAGCTTATGGGGGACAGGGACCCGCAATCAGCCCCAGCATTTT
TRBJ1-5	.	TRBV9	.	CASSVGGDPTTQPQHF	TGTGCCAGCAGCGTAGGTGGAGATCCCACCACGCAGCCCCAGCATTTT
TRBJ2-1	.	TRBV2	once	CASQGFESYNEQFF	TGTGCCAGCCAGGGTTTTGAGTCCTACAATGAGCAGTTCTTC
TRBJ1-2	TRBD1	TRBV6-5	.	CASSRIGQGLYGYTF	TGTGCCAGCAGCCGTATCGGACAGGGCCTCTATGGCTACACCTTC
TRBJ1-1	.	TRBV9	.	CASSLIPGSTEAFF	TGTGCCAGCAGCCTAATACCCGGTTCCACTGAAGCTTTCTTT
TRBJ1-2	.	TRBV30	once	CAWALGVNYGYTF	TGTGCCTGGGCCTTAGGGGTTAACTATGGCTACACCTTC
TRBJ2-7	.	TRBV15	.	CATSHRGSHEQYF	TGTGCCACCAGCCACCGGGGGAGCCACGAGCAGTACTTC
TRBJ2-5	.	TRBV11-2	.	CASSSLAPSIQEETQYF	TGTGCCAGCAGCTCGCTAGCTCCCTCCATCCAGGAAGAGACCCAGTACTTC
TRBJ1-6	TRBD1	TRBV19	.	CASSILGRGFNSPLHF	TGTGCCAGTAGTATCTTGGGCAGGGGGTTTAATTCACCCCTCCACTTT
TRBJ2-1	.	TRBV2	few	CASHPGEAYNEQFF	TGTGCCAGCCATCCAGGGGAAGCGTACAATGAGCAGTTCTTC
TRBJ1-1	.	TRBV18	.	CASSPPQGLYTEAFF	TGTGCCAGCTCACCACCTCAGGGACTCTACACTGAAGCTTTCTTT
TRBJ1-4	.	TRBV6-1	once	CASRETGFGLATNEKLFF	TGTGCCAGCAGGGAAACAGGCTTCGGGCTGGCAACTAATGAAAAACTGTTTTTT
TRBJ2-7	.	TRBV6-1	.	CASSVSRTRNYEQYF	TGTGCCAGCAGTGTAAGCCGGACTCGTAATTACGAGCAGTACTTC
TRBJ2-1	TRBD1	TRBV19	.	CASSTSGQGGDEQFF	TGTGCCAGTAGTACCTCGGGACAGGGGGGCGATGAGCAGTTCTTC